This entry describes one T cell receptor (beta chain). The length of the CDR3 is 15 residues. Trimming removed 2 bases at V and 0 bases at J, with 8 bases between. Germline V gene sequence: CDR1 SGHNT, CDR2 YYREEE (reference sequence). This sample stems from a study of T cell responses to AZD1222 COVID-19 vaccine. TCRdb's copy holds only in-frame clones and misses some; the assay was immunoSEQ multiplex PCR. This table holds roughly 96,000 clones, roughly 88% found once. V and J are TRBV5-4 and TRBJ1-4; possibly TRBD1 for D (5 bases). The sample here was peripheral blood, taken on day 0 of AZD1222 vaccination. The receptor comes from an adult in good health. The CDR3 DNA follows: TGTGCCAGCAGCTTCCAGGGAGCAACTAATGAAAAACTGTTTTTT. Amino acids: CASSFQGATNEKLFF.